Sequencing of this T cell receptor (beta chain) was carried out in a study of T cell repertoires in cytomegalovirus infection. Concerning this clonotype itself: Antigen unknown.

V was pared by 4 bases and J by 8 bases, with 20 bases between. Germline CDR1 reads MDHEN; CDR2 reads SYDVKM. The CDR3 sequence is 16 residues long. MiXCR, applied by TCRdb to the reads, yields one record per CDR3 protein. This table has just over 450,000 distinct CDR3 sequences, about 42% appearing once. The rearrangement uses TRBV28 and TRBJ1-4, with a possible D match to TRBD1 (6 bases). Material: cultured PBMCs, obtained from culture after CMV antigen stimulation. The TCR comes from a human donor in good health (CMV status not recorded). Some clones in this sample may be carry-over from other donors' samples. Here the CDR3 reads CASSSPGTTIGEKLFF. DNA for the CDR3: TGTGCCAGCAGTTCTCCCGGGACAACAATCGGGGAAAAACTGTTTTTT.